The T cell receptor beta chain described here comes from a study of glioma-infiltrating T cells. Study-level background: Dexamethasone exposure before glioma surgery was limited to six or fewer days. Findings and limits, study-wide: A blood CDR3 motif signature was depleted in highly divergent patients. Only very few CDR3 sequences appeared in both tissue and blood. Tissue-blood divergence was below expectation in non-neoplastic patients, above in gliomas.

Comments on this clonotype: Its antigen is as yet unknown.

The CDR3 has 14 residues. From germline, CDR1 is LGHDT and CDR2 YNNKEL (reference sequence). The trim removed 4 bases at V and 7 bases at J, leaving 8 bases unmatched. TCR alpha and beta CDR3 regions were amplified from RNA using iRepertoire nested multiplex PCR. TCRdb reprocessed the multiplex PCR reads with MiXCR, giving one entry per CDR3 protein. Among more than 300,000 distinct CDR3 sequences listed, about two fifths were seen once. This TCR was recovered from a human donor with low-grade glioma or glioblastoma, undergoing nonglioma brain surgery, or in good health (not recorded which). The chain carries TRBV3-1 and TRBJ2-7, with 9 bases that match TRBD1. Sample: glioma tissue, nonneoplastic brain tissue, or PBMCs (not recorded which). The CDR3 loop is CASSLQGAAGEQYF. CDR3 DNA sequence: TGTGCCAGCAGCCTACAGGGGGCCGCGGGAGAGCAGTACTTC.